These 9 T cell receptor beta chains were sequenced from one sample in a study of tumor-infiltrating lymphocytes in primary liver carcinoma. Production of TCR beta cDNA used about 500 ng total RNA together with a constant-region primer. Three nested multiplex PCR rounds, a slightly modified ARM-PCR, produced the libraries for TCR beta. Each of the first two PCR rounds ran 9 to 11 cycles with TRBV1-TRBV30 forward and C-beta reverse primers. TCRdb itself ran the multiplex PCR reads through MiXCR, one entry per CDR3 protein. The profile shows some 180,000 distinct CDR3 sequences, around four fifths of them singletons. For each extraction, RNA and DNA were obtained together from approximately 20-30 mg of unsorted bulk tissue. Sequenced material: tumor tissue from primary liver carcinoma. Every receptor here comes from a man aged 40-49 years with primary liver carcinoma and hepatitis B virus infection.

The rearrangement links TRBV29-1 to TRBJ1-1; D call uncertain. The CDR3 consists of 12 residues. Deletions cut 4 bases from V and 6 bases from J, with 12 bases between. From germline, CDR1 is SQVTM and CDR2 ANQGSEA. The CDR3 nucleotides read TGCAGCGTTGTCCAGGCGGACGCTGAAGCTTTCTTT. Protein sequence: CSVVQADAEAFF.

The V gene is TRBV11-2, the J gene TRBJ2-3, with 7 bases identical to TRBD2. Germline V gene sequence: CDR1 SGHAT, CDR2 FQNNGV. This CDR3 comprises 16 residues. CDR3 nucleotide sequence: TGTACCAACAGCCTCCTGGCGGGAGCGCTCAAAGATACGCAGTATTTT. This translates into CTNSLLAGALKDTQYF.

Comments on this clonotype: An end of the junction differs from the germline gene, which may be a read error. The CDR3 DNA is TGTGCCAGCAATTTTACGGGAGAGTACAATGAACAGTTCTTC. Encoded protein: CASNFTGEYNEQFF. V and J are TRBV28 and TRBJ2-1, with a weak D call TRBD2 (6 bases). This CDR3 is built from 14 residues. From germline, CDR1 is MDHEN and CDR2 SYDVKM. Full variable domain (outside the CDR3, taken from reference TRBV28 and TRBJ2-1): DVKVTQSSRYLVKRTGEKVFLECVQDMDHENMFWYRQDPGLGLRLIYFSYDVKMKEKGDIPEGYSVSREKKERFSLILESASTNQTSMYLCASNFTGEYNEQFFGPGTRLTVL.

In the case of this clonotype: The conserved phenylalanine or tryptophan normally closing the CDR3 is absent here, so this likely arose from a read error. The gene calls are TRBV5-1 and TRBJ1-1; tentative D call: TRBD1 (6 bases). Per the germline V gene, CDR1 is SGHRS and CDR2 is YFSETQ. The CDR3 spans 15 residues. This CDR3 reads CASSDRPGWNTEAFS. The CDR3 nucleotides are TGCGCCAGCAGTGACAGGCCGGGGTGGAACACTGAGGCTTTCTCT.

With regard to this clonotype: Its ends do not fully match the called genes, so a read error is possible. The rearrangement links TRBV12-3 or TRBV12-4 to TRBJ1-2, with D perhaps TRBD1 (6 bases). The CDR3 loop spans 13 amino acids. The CDR3 DNA sequence: TGTGCCAGCACTTCCTGGGACAAGGGGGACTACATCTTC. Protein product: CASTSWDKGDYIF.

About this clonotype: A junction boundary mismatches the germline segment, possibly from a read error. V usage is TRBV4-3 and J usage is TRBJ1-2; maybe TRBD1 (5 bases). Germline CDR1 and CDR2: LGHNA and YSLEER. This CDR3 region has 15 residues. The CDR3 nucleotides read TGCGCCAGCAGCCCGAGTCCCGGGGGATCTTATGTCTACACCTTC. Protein product: CASSPSPGGSYVYTF.

There are many counts of this clonotype. This rearrangement joins TRBV30 to TRBJ1-5; no clear D. Trimming pared 2 bases from V and 4 bases from J, leaving 9 bases between. Germline lookup yields CDR1 GTSNPN and CDR2 SVGIG (reference sequence). The CDR3 contains 13 residues. CDR3 bases: TGTGCCTGGAGTTATGGGGAAAATCAGCCCCAGCATTTT. It translates to CAWSYGENQPQHF.

Concerning this clonotype itself: The junction departs from germline at one end; a sequencing error may be responsible. The chain employs TRBV6-6 and TRBJ1-4; 12 bases line up with TRBD1. This CDR3 comprises 16 residues. Germline values: CDR1 MNHNY, CDR2 SVGAGI (reference sequence). CDR3 sequence: CASSNRDRGRGKKLFF. CDR3 nucleotides: TGTGCAAGCAGTAACCGGGACAGGGGGCGAGGCAAAAAACTGTTTTTT.

Concerning this clonotype: A much larger clone is a single base away; this may be a read error. The J gene is TRBJ2-3, the V gene TRBV29-1; D is undetermined. The CDR3 runs to 12 residues. CDR1 is SQVTM and CDR2 is ANQGSEA in the germline V gene. CDR3 loop: CGVVMGTDTQYF. As DNA, the CDR3 is TGCGGCGTTGTGATGGGCACAGATACGCAGTATTTT.